The 25 T cell receptor beta chains below were found in one sample sequenced in a study of Ad26.COV2.S vaccination and SARS-CoV-2 variants. Generated by immunoSEQ multiplex PCR, the TCRdb table keeps only in-frame clones and is missing some. The sample has under 250,000 clones, approximately 90% seen once. Stated treatment: around 19 received Ad26.COV2.S at low or high dose, single or two shots; 5 received placebo; per-sample allocation not given. At day 63 after the first vaccine or placebo injection, samples were drawn. This specimen was peripheral blood, taken in a trial of Ad26.COV2.S vaccine versus placebo. These receptor sequences come from a person between 18 and 65 years old who received the Ad26.COV2.S COVID-19 vaccine or a placebo.

The chain couples TRBV4-2 to TRBJ1-5, with D perhaps matching TRBD1 (6 bases). CDR1 is LGHNA and CDR2 is YNFKEQ in the germline V gene. The CDR3 loop spans 17 amino acids. The germline V and J ends were trimmed by 0 bases and 7 bases, with 19 bases remaining between them. The CDR3 DNA reads as TGTGCCAGCAGCCAAGACGTTTTCGTTGAGGGGGAACAGCCCCAGCATTTT. As protein: CASSQDVFVEGEQPQHF.

The V call is TRBV18, the J call TRBJ1-5; D is possibly TRBD1 (6 bases). From germline, CDR1 is KGHSH and CDR2 LQKENI. The CDR3 has 16 amino acids. Trimming took off 0 bases at V and 4 bases at J, with 13 bases between the two ends. The CDR3 protein is CASSPPGGSRNQPQHF. CDR3 bases: TGTGCCAGCTCACCACCAGGGGGTAGTAGGAATCAGCCCCAGCATTTT. The full variable domain, with the rest looked up from reference TRBV18 and TRBJ1-5, is NAGVMQNPRHLVRRRGQEARLRCSPMKGHSHVYWYRQLPEEGLKFMVYLQKENIIDESGMPKERFSAEFPKEGPSILRIQQVVRGDSAAYFCASSPPGGSRNQPQHFGDGTRLSIL.

The chain's CDR3 is CASSRFNYGYTF. As DNA, the CDR3 is TGTGCCAGCAGCCGGTTTAACTATGGCTACACCTTC. J is TRBJ1-2 and V is TRBV4-2; D is unclear. The CDR3 spans 12 residues. Trimming pared 4 bases from V and 1 base from J, leaving 4 bases between. CDR1 and CDR2 (germline): LGHNA, YNFKEQ.

The chain recombines TRBV6-5 with TRBJ2-7; 9 nucleotides match TRBD2. Germline lookup yields CDR1 MNHEY and CDR2 SVGAGI. CDR3 length equals 15 residues. V lost 8 bases, J lost 2 bases, and 10 bases stayed unmatched. CDR3 region: CASAEAGGQAYEQYF. CDR3 DNA sequence: TGTGCCAGCGCGGAAGCGGGGGGCCAGGCCTACGAGCAGTACTTC.

This chain joins TRBV10-3 and TRBJ2-7; D might be TRBD1 or TRBD2, each matching 5 bases. Trimming removed 3 bases from V and 0 bases from J, with 12 bases in between. Germline V lookup: CDR1 ENHRY, CDR2 SYGVKD. The CDR3 has 15 amino acids. This CDR3 reads CAISEKGAGSYEQYF. The CDR3 DNA reads TGTGCCATCAGTGAAAAAGGGGCGGGCTCCTACGAGCAGTACTTC.

In its sample, this clone was seen many times. The genes are TRBV7-3 and TRBJ1-1; no definite D call. CDR1 and CDR2 (germline): SGHTA, FQGTGA. This CDR3 is 14 amino acids long. V was trimmed by 2 bases and J by 4 bases, leaving 11 bases between them. CDR3 amino acids: CASSLVGVSTEAFF. As DNA, the CDR3 is TGTGCCAGCAGCTTAGTAGGAGTGAGCACTGAAGCTTTCTTT.

V usage is TRBV6-4 and J usage is TRBJ2-1; 12 positions agree with TRBD2. Germline-derived CDR1 and CDR2 are MRHNA and SNTAGT. Germline trimming cut 8 bases from V and 9 bases from J; bases unmatched to any gene: 5. The CDR3 has 13 residues. The CDR3 spells CASSLAGGREQFF. The CDR3 nucleotides are TGTGCCAGCTCCCTAGCGGGAGGGCGTGAGCAGTTCTTC.

V and J are TRBV7-2 and TRBJ1-2, with D possibly being TRBD1 (6 bases). The CDR3 consists of 16 residues. Trimming left V 2 bases short and J 8 bases short, with 21 bases between. CDR1 and CDR2 from the germline V gene are SGHTA and FQGNSA. The CDR3 region is CASSLSQGRAKGGYTF. The CDR3 coding sequence is TGTGCCAGCAGCTTAAGCCAGGGGCGAGCGAAGGGGGGCTACACCTTC.

The rearrangement joins TRBV29-1 to TRBJ1-6; D ambiguous. V gave up 4 bases and J gave up 4 bases, with 8 bases separating them. The CDR3 loop spans 13 amino acids. Per the germline V gene, CDR1 is SQVTM and CDR2 is ANQGSEA. The CDR3, as DNA: TGCAGCGTTGTAGAACAGTATAATTCACCCCTCCACTTT. The encoded protein is CSVVEQYNSPLHF.

J is TRBJ1-5 and V is TRBV7-2; D gene ambiguous. The V gene lost 5 bases and the J gene lost 9 bases, with 23 bases spanning the gap. The CDR3 consists of 16 residues. The germline CDR1 and CDR2 sequences are SGHTA and FQGNSA. Here the CDR3 reads CASSPMGMSYGSPQHF. CDR3 sequence (DNA): TGTGCCAGCAGCCCCATGGGGATGTCTTATGGGTCGCCCCAGCATTTT.

This clone was observed once. V is TRBV4-2 and J is TRBJ2-1; tentatively, D is TRBD2 (7 bases). V was shortened by 4 bases and J by 7 bases, with 20 bases between the two germline ends. The CDR3 is 16 residues long. CDR1 and CDR2 (germline): LGHNA, YNFKEQ. CDR3 nucleotide sequence: TGTGCCAGCAGCCCTAGAGGGGGGGCTAGTGAAAATGAGCAGTTCTTC. Translating gives CASSPRGGASENEQFF.

The chain combines TRBV30 with TRBJ1-5; D call uncertain. Germline CDR1 GTSNPN, CDR2 SVGIG (reference sequence). Trimming removed 0 bases from V and 5 bases from J, with 11 bases in between. The CDR3 runs to 14 residues. The CDR3 loop is CAWSVTNADQPQHF. The CDR3 region has the DNA TGTGCCTGGAGTGTAACAAACGCCGATCAGCCCCAGCATTTT.

The chain links TRBV9 to TRBJ1-5, with TRBD1 matching 9 bases. V lost 2 bases to trimming and J lost 6 bases; unmatched junction nucleotides: 3. The CDR3 spans 14 residues. Germline CDR1 and CDR2: SGDLS and YYNGEE. The CDR3 spells CASSVGTGLQPQHF. In DNA, the CDR3 is TGTGCCAGCAGCGTTGGGACAGGGCTTCAGCCCCAGCATTTT.

The chain is built from TRBV3-1 (or the pseudogene TRBV3-2) and TRBJ1-2; perhaps TRBD1 as D (5 bases). The length of the CDR3 is 13 residues. Germline V gene lookup returns CDR1 LGHDT and CDR2 YNNKEL (reference sequence). Trimming left V 6 bases short and J 2 bases short, with 10 bases between. CDR3 amino acids: CASSLDSNYGYTF. DNA for the CDR3: TGTGCCAGCAGTCTTGACAGCAACTATGGCTACACCTTC.

The rearrangement uses TRBV4-2 and TRBJ2-1; 11 bases align to TRBD2. This CDR3 spans 18 amino acids. The germline V gene encodes CDR1 LGHNA and CDR2 YNFKEQ. The ends lost 2 bases at V and 7 bases at J; junction bases unmatched: 13. CDR3 region: CASSQPFRLAGNSNEQFF. CDR3 coding DNA: TGTGCCAGCAGCCAACCTTTCCGACTAGCGGGGAATTCTAATGAGCAGTTCTTC.

The V gene is TRBV5-4, the J gene TRBJ2-1, with 11 bases identical to TRBD2. This CDR3 is 15 amino acids long. Germline V gives CDR1 SGHNT, CDR2 YYREEE (reference sequence). The J segment lost 4 bases and the V segment lost 3 bases, leaving 3 bases of the junction unmatched. CDR3 DNA: TGTGCCAGCAGCTCGAGACTAGCGGGGTACAATGAGCAGTTCTTC. Amino acids: CASSSRLAGYNEQFF.

This clone came up many times. This chain uses TRBV7-9 with TRBJ1-1; 8 nucleotides align to TRBD1. V lost 3 bases and J lost 4; bases outside the gene matches: 4. Per the germline V gene, CDR1 is SEHNR and CDR2 is FQNEAQ (reference sequence). The CDR3 is 14 amino acids. The chain's CDR3 is CASSFQGARTEAFF. The CDR3 bases are TGTGCCAGCAGCTTCCAGGGGGCGCGCACTGAAGCTTTCTTT.

The chain has TRBV24-1 and TRBJ2-3, with 9 bases that match TRBD2. With V trimmed by 5 bases and J by 2 bases, 4 bases remained unmatched. This CDR3 is built from 15 residues. CDR1 and CDR2 from the germline V gene are KGHDR and SFDVKD. The CDR3 here is CATSVSGGHTDTQYF. CDR3 DNA sequence: TGTGCCACCAGTGTTAGCGGGGGACACACAGATACGCAGTATTTT.

The chain carries TRBV7-2 and TRBJ2-4; a possible D gene is TRBD2 (7 bases). Trimming took off 4 bases at V and 2 bases at J, with 9 bases between the two ends. The CDR3 loop spans 14 amino acids. The V gene's germline CDR1 is SGHTA and CDR2 FQGNSA. The CDR3 is CASSSGGSKNIQYF. In DNA form, the CDR3 reads TGTGCCAGCAGCTCGGGGGGCTCCAAAAACATTCAGTACTTC.

This sequence joins TRBV5-4 and TRBJ2-2, with D maybe TRBD1 (6 bases). V gave up 4 bases and J gave up 1 base, with 14 bases separating them. The length of the CDR3 is 16 residues. The germline CDR1 and CDR2 sequences are SGHNT and YYREEE (reference sequence). CDR3 region: CASSPKRTVNTGELFF. The DNA for the CDR3 is TGTGCCAGCAGCCCTAAAAGGACAGTGAACACCGGGGAGCTGTTTTTT.

This rearrangement joins TRBV5-5 to TRBJ2-3; 12 nucleotides align to TRBD2. Germline V gene sequence: CDR1 SGHKS, CDR2 YYEKEE (reference sequence). After removal of 2 bases from V and 3 bases from J, the junction contained 10 bases not matched to a gene. The CDR3 length is 18 residues. The CDR3 spells CASSFPLAGGLLTDTQYF. The DNA for the CDR3 is TGTGCCAGCAGCTTCCCACTAGCGGGGGGCCTACTAACAGATACGCAGTATTTT.

This chain links TRBV18 with TRBJ2-1, with 7 bases aligning to TRBD2. J lost 2 bases, V lost 0 bases, and 4 bases had no gene match. The CDR3 extends over 16 amino acids. Germline CDR1 is KGHSH and CDR2 is LQKENI. Here the CDR3 reads CASSPPSGSTYNEQFF. CDR3 sequence (DNA): TGTGCCAGCTCACCACCTAGCGGGTCAACCTACAATGAGCAGTTCTTC.

The gene calls are TRBV20-1 and TRBJ1-2; the D is unclear. The V gene's germline CDR1 is DFQATT and CDR2 SNEGSKA (reference sequence). This CDR3 region has 12 residues. The V and J ends lost 3 bases and 7 bases respectively, with 12 bases between them. CDR3 sequence: CSASGSSAGYTF. CDR3 nucleotide sequence: TGCAGTGCTAGTGGGAGTTCTGCTGGCTACACCTTC.

The rearrangement joins TRBV9 to TRBJ2-2; 8 nucleotides match TRBD1. Germline loops: CDR1 SGDLS, CDR2 YYNGEE. The ends lost 0 bases at V and 4 bases at J; junction bases unmatched: 8. CDR3 length: 17 residues. The CDR3 nucleotides are TGTGCCAGCAGCGTAGCTACAGGGGGGCGAGGCACCGGGGAGCTGTTTTTT. This gives the protein CASSVATGGRGTGELFF.

A single count supports this clone. V usage is TRBV6-5 and J usage is TRBJ1-2; TRBD1 matches 10 bases. Trimming cost V 6 bases and J 2 bases; bases outside gene matches: 6. CDR3 length: 15 amino acids. The germline gives CDR1 MNHEY, CDR2 SVGAGI. The CDR3 protein is CASSVPGQGNYGYTF. The CDR3 bases are TGTGCCAGCAGCGTCCCGGGACAGGGGAACTATGGCTACACCTTC.